This passage covers 14 T cell receptor beta chains from one sample sequenced in a study of spatial heterogeneity in lung cancer. General study results and limits: Expanded alpha and beta TCR counts within tumors tracked tumor mutation counts.

The time point denotes: sample taken at primary tumor resection. MiXCR, applied by TCRdb to the 5' RACE reads, yields one record per CDR3 protein. The sample has approximately 15,000 distinct CDR3 sequences, 4.7% seen once. These receptors have no known antigen. Sequences were derived from lung tumor tissue, sampled at surgery. Receptors originate from a female donor with early-stage non-small cell lung cancer.

This clonotype was detected many times. This beta chain is a stray sequence in a library constructed for alpha chains; its clone size is not meaningful. The chain links TRBV2 to TRBJ1-1; the D is unclear. Trimming left V 4 bases short and J 8 bases short, with 8 bases between. Germline lookup yields CDR1 SNHLY and CDR2 FYNNEI. The CDR3 consists of 11 residues. The DNA for the CDR3 is TGTGCCAGCAGTGCCGGATTGGAAGCTTTCTTT. This sequence encodes CASSAGLEAFF.

This clonotype was detected only a few times. This beta chain is a stray sequence in a library constructed for alpha chains; its clone size is not meaningful. The gene calls are TRBV10-3 and TRBJ1-1, with TRBD1 matching 7 bases. Germline V gene data show CDR1 as ENHRY and CDR2 as SYGVKD. The CDR3 consists of 13 residues. J gave up 2 bases and V 10 bases, and 7 bases lay outside the gene matches. The DNA for the CDR3 is TGTGCCACACAGACAGGGAGTAACACTGAAGCTTTCTTT. It encodes CATQTGSNTEAFF.

Worth noting for this clonotype: With the library built for alpha chains, this beta chain is off target and its frequency is not meaningful. This chain joins TRBV28 and TRBJ1-3; 7 bases agree with TRBD1. V lost 4 bases and J lost 4; bases outside the gene matches: 4. Per germline, CDR1 MDHEN and CDR2 SYDVKM. The CDR3 is 14 residues long. This chain's CDR3 is CASSSGGEGNTIYF. The CDR3 DNA reads TGTGCCAGCAGTTCAGGGGGAGAGGGAAACACCATATATTTT.

This clonotype was found many times. This beta chain is an unintended read in a library built for alpha chains; its size means little. The chain recombines TRBV18 with TRBJ2-3, with 10 bases aligning to TRBD1. J was trimmed by 3 bases and V by 3 bases; bases with no gene match: 3. CDR1 is KGHSH, CDR2 LQKENI, per germline. The CDR3 sequence is 15 residues long. This chain's CDR3 is CASSPGQGTTDTQYF. CDR3 sequence (DNA): TGTGCCAGCTCACCGGGACAGGGGACGACAGATACGCAGTATTTT.

This clonotype was recorded many times. Little can be read into the size of this beta chain, an off-target read in a library designed for alpha chains. This chain connects TRBV5-1 to TRBJ1-1; D gene uncertain. The CDR3 is made up of 13 amino acids. Germline CDR1 and CDR2: SGHRS and YFSETQ. The V end lost 0 bases, the J end lost 6 bases, and 9 bases lay between the germline ends. CDR3 in amino acids: CASSLGVAPEAFF. The CDR3 nucleotides read TGCGCCAGCAGCTTGGGGGTGGCTCCTGAAGCTTTCTTT.

This clonotype was recorded at least ten times. In a library made to pick up alpha chains, this beta chain is a stray read with a size that means little. This chain uses TRBV11-2 with TRBJ2-2; D is ambiguous. The length of the CDR3 is 12 residues. Germline lookup yields CDR1 SGHAT and CDR2 FQNNGV. The ends were cut back, 1 base at V and 7 bases at J, with 4 bases in the middle. The chain's CDR3 is CASSLAVGELFF. DNA for the CDR3: TGTGCCAGCAGCTTAGCGGTCGGGGAGCTGTTTTTT.

As for this clonotype: In a library made to pick up alpha chains, this beta chain is a stray read with a size that means little. The J gene is TRBJ2-3, the V gene TRBV12-3 or TRBV12-4; 7 positions agree with TRBD2. This CDR3 has 16 amino acids. V shed 3 bases and J 8 bases; nucleotides not matched to a gene: 14. The CDR3 region is CASSFGRERGLLTQYF. CDR3 bases: TGTGCCAGCAGTTTCGGCCGAGAGCGGGGTCTCCTTACGCAGTATTTT.

This clonotype was found many times. Because this beta chain is a stray read in a library intended to capture alpha chains, its abundance should not be given much weight. The gene calls are TRBV7-8 and TRBJ1-1, with D unresolved. Germline loops: CDR1 SGHVS, CDR2 FQNEAQ. This CDR3 has 16 amino acids. The germline V and J ends were trimmed by 2 bases and 0 bases, with 13 bases remaining between them. The CDR3 nucleotides read TGTGCCAGCAGCTTAAGTTCCTTCGTGTTGAACACTGAAGCTTTCTTT. Translated: CASSLSSFVLNTEAFF.

Many counts were recorded for this clonotype. As an off-target read in a library built for alpha chains, this beta chain has a frequency of little significance. The V call is TRBV7-9, the J call TRBJ1-1; D unresolved. The germline V and J ends were trimmed by 6 bases and 1 base, with 15 bases remaining between them. Per the germline V gene, CDR1 is SEHNR and CDR2 is FQNEAQ (reference sequence). The CDR3 contains 15 residues. The CDR3 DNA is TGTGCCAGCAGTTTCCCCGGACCCGAGAACACTGAAGCTTTCTTT. Amino acids: CASSFPGPENTEAFF.

This clonotype occurred many times. Because this beta chain is a stray read in a library intended to capture alpha chains, its abundance should not be given much weight. The chain carries TRBV6-1 and TRBJ1-1, with D tentatively TRBD1 (5 bases). Per the germline V gene, CDR1 is MNHNS and CDR2 is SASEGT. Between the trimmed V and J ends, which lost 11 bases and 7 bases, there was a span of 14 bases. The CDR3 has 11 residues. In nucleotides, the CDR3 is TGTGCCGGTAGTTGGGGCGTTGAAGCTTTCTTT. Encoded protein: CAGSWGVEAFF.

By share, this clonotype ranks as medium-sized (0.01 to 0.1%). This beta chain slipped into a library made for alpha chains as a stray read, so its size is not meaningful. J is TRBJ2-5 and V is TRBV4-1; tentatively, D is TRBD2 (6 bases). This CDR3 has 12 amino acids. Germline values: CDR1 MGHRA, CDR2 YSYEKL. The V end was cut by 8 bases, the J end by 5 bases, with 12 bases between. CDR3 nucleotides: TGCGCCAGCTGGGATGGAGGGGAGACCCAGTACTTC. It specifies CASWDGGETQYF.

There are many counts of this clonotype. This beta chain is a stray sequence in a library constructed for alpha chains; its clone size is not meaningful. CDR3 bases: TGCGCCAGCAGCGACGGTGGGGATGAAAAACTGTTTTTT. Encoded protein: CASSDGGDEKLFF. The rearrangement uses TRBV5-1 and TRBJ1-4, with unresolved D. The ends were cut back, 4 bases at V and 6 bases at J, with 10 bases in the middle. The CDR3 covers 13 residues. Germline-derived CDR1 and CDR2 are SGHRS and YFSETQ.

This clonotype has at least ten counts. This beta chain came through as a stray read in a library set up for alpha chains, and its size says little. This chain uses TRBV9 with TRBJ2-3, with 11 bases fitting TRBD2. Germline V lookup: CDR1 SGDLS, CDR2 YYNGEE. This CDR3 has 17 residues. J gave up 5 bases and V 0 bases, and 8 bases lay outside the gene matches. The CDR3 here is CASSVVSGGAGGDTQYF. The CDR3 bases are TGTGCCAGCAGCGTAGTTAGCGGGGGGGCCGGAGGAGATACGCAGTATTTT.

This clonotype has ten or more counts. This beta chain slipped into a library made for alpha chains as a stray read, so its size is not meaningful. The chain employs TRBV20-1 and TRBJ1-1; 8 bases agree with TRBD1. The junction had 9 bases not matched to a gene; V was cut back by 2 bases and J by 7 bases. This CDR3 comprises 14 residues. Germline CDR1 is DFQATT and CDR2 is SNEGSKA (reference sequence). The CDR3 DNA is TGCAGTGCTAGACAGACAGGGGAGAACGGTGAAGCTTTCTTT. Encoded protein: CSARQTGENGEAFF.